What follows are 12 T cell receptor beta chains derived from one specimen sequenced in a study of blood T cell repertoires in COVID-19. The table came from immunoSEQ multiplex PCR; TCRdb's copy has only in-frame clones and leaves some out. Of 95,000 to 150,000 clones listed, 80% to 90% are singletons. Specimen: peripheral blood. The source is a man aged 40-50 years with acute or convalescent COVID-19.

The V and J genes are TRBV7-2 and TRBJ1-1; D gene uncertain. Germline assignment: CDR1 SGHTA and CDR2 FQGNSA. V gave up 3 bases and J gave up 4 bases, with 12 bases separating them. The CDR3 spans 14 residues. CDR3 nucleotide sequence: TGTGCCAGCAGCTTGGGCCTATTGGGCACTGAAGCTTTCTTT. Its protein product is CASSLGLLGTEAFF.

The CDR3 nucleotides are TGTGCCAGTAGTAGCCTACAGGGTTACTATGGCTACACCTTC. It encodes CASSSLQGYYGYTF. The rearrangement links TRBV19 to TRBJ1-2; D may be TRBD1 (6 bases). From germline, CDR1 is LNHDA and CDR2 SQIVND (reference sequence). Trimming took off 4 bases at V and 3 bases at J, with 12 bases between the two ends. This CDR3 contains 14 residues.

V gene TRBV19 combines with J gene TRBJ2-2, with unresolved D. Germline V gives CDR1 LNHDA, CDR2 SQIVND (reference sequence). CDR3 length: 14 residues. The ends were cut back, 5 bases at V and 5 bases at J, with 12 bases in the middle. CDR3 residues: CASSPLPRTGELFF. DNA for the CDR3: TGTGCCAGTAGTCCCCTCCCCCGGACCGGGGAGCTGTTTTTT.

V gene TRBV19 combines with J gene TRBJ2-2; TRBD2 matches at 8 bases. V lost 8 bases to trimming and J lost 5 bases; unmatched junction nucleotides: 7. The CDR3 runs to 14 residues. Germline V lookup: CDR1 LNHDA, CDR2 SQIVND (reference sequence). The CDR3 loop is CASSPGLETGELFF. In DNA, the CDR3 is TGTGCCAGTTCTCCGGGACTAGAGACCGGGGAGCTGTTTTTT.

This chain links TRBV3-1 (or the pseudogene TRBV3-2) with TRBJ2-5, with 7 bases that match TRBD2. CDR3 length: 14 residues. V lost 4 bases, J lost 5 bases, and 7 bases stayed unmatched. CDR1 and CDR2 (germline): LGHDT, YNNKEL (reference sequence). CDR3 protein: CASSPGGMGETQYF. The CDR3 DNA reads as TGTGCCAGCAGCCCCGGGGGGATGGGGGAGACCCAGTACTTC.

The chain has TRBV5-1 and TRBJ1-6; 7 positions match TRBD1. CDR1 and CDR2 (germline): SGHRS, YFSETQ. The junction had 4 bases not matched to a gene; V was cut back by 5 bases and J by 5 bases. This CDR3 region has 14 residues. The CDR3 sequence: CASRPGTDNSPLHF. DNA for the CDR3: TGCGCCAGCAGGCCCGGGACAGATAATTCACCCCTCCACTTT.

This chain joins TRBV5-1 and TRBJ2-1, with TRBD2 matching over 11 bases. The CDR3 consists of 16 residues. Germline assignment: CDR1 SGHRS and CDR2 YFSETQ. V trimming: 4 bases; J trimming: 4 bases; junction bases outside the gene matches: 7. CDR3 DNA sequence: TGCGCCAGCAGCCTTGAACTAGCGGGAGTTTACAATGAGCAGTTCTTC. Residues: CASSLELAGVYNEQFF.

The chain has TRBV7-9 and TRBJ2-1; unclear D gene. This CDR3 comprises 12 residues. V lost 5 bases and J lost 6, with 8 bases in between. The V gene's germline CDR1 is SEHNR and CDR2 FQNEAQ (reference sequence). DNA for the CDR3: TGTGCCAGCAGCCATATTAGCAATGAGCAGTTCTTC. Residues: CASSHISNEQFF.

This clone was observed once. V usage is TRBV9 and J usage is TRBJ2-3, with a weak D call TRBD2 (5 bases). The germline CDR1 and CDR2 sequences are SGDLS and YYNGEE. The CDR3 is 13 residues long. V was shortened by 2 bases and J by 5 bases, with 9 bases between the two germline ends. CDR3 region: CASSVGARDTQYF. In DNA form, the CDR3 reads TGTGCCAGCAGCGTGGGAGCCCGAGATACGCAGTATTTT.

J is TRBJ2-3 and V is TRBV9; D remains unclear. The CDR3 has 14 amino acids. Germline assignment: CDR1 SGDLS and CDR2 YYNGEE. The germline V and J ends were trimmed by 1 base and 0 bases, with 6 bases remaining between them. The DNA for the CDR3 is TGTGCCAGCAGCGTATTGGCTAGCACAGATACGCAGTATTTT. Residues: CASSVLASTDTQYF.

The chain links TRBV20-1 to TRBJ2-7; TRBD1 might be the D (6 bases). The V end lost 6 bases, the J end lost 5 bases, and 11 bases lay between the germline ends. The CDR3 is 11 residues long. CDR1 and CDR2 from the germline V gene are DFQATT and SNEGSKA (reference sequence). The CDR3 reads CSAYRDNEQYF. CDR3 DNA sequence: TGCAGTGCATACAGGGATAACGAGCAGTACTTC.

Ten or more counts support this clone. V usage is TRBV18 and J usage is TRBJ1-2; possibly TRBD1 for D (5 bases). Trimming pared 1 base from V and 0 bases from J, leaving 6 bases between. Per the germline V gene, CDR1 is KGHSH and CDR2 is LQKENI. The CDR3 spans 14 residues. CDR3 sequence reads: CASSPLQANYGYTF. Written as DNA, the CDR3 is TGTGCCAGCTCACCACTACAGGCTAACTATGGCTACACCTTC.